The next 27 T cell receptor beta chains were all read from a single sample in a study of blood T cell repertoires in COVID-19. Sequencing was performed with immunoSEQ multiplex PCR; in TCRdb, only in-frame clones are kept and a portion is missing. The sample contains about 44,000 clones, less than 85% of which appear only once. Sequenced material: peripheral blood. The receptors were gathered from a woman in her sixties or seventies with acute or convalescent COVID-19.

V and J are TRBV2 and TRBJ2-1; 13 bases align to TRBD2. The CDR3 runs to 15 residues. V lost 7 bases and J lost 8; bases outside the gene matches: 8. The germline CDR1 and CDR2 sequences are SNHLY and FYNNEI. The CDR3 DNA follows: TGTGCCAGCAAAAGGACTAGCGGGAGTAACGATGAGCAGTTCTTC. As protein: CASKRTSGSNDEQFF. Full variable domain (outside the CDR3, taken from reference TRBV2 and TRBJ2-1): EPEVTQTPSHQVTQMGQEVILRCVPISNHLYFYWYRQILGQKVEFLVSFYNNEISEKSEIFDDQFSVERPDGSNFTLKIRSTKLEDSAMYFCASKRTSGSNDEQFFGPGTRLTVL.

This chain uses TRBV11-3 with TRBJ2-7; the D gene is possibly TRBD2 (6 bases). The germline CDR1 and CDR2 sequences are SGHNT and YENEEA. The CDR3 has 15 residues. Between the trimmed V and J ends, which lost 3 bases and 0 bases, there was a span of 12 bases. CDR3 region: CASSFGSGPSYEQYF. The CDR3 DNA reads as TGTGCCAGCAGCTTTGGGAGCGGGCCCTCCTACGAGCAGTACTTC.

V and J are TRBV7-2 and TRBJ2-7; D gene ambiguous. Germline values: CDR1 SGHTA, CDR2 FQGNSA. Trimming removed 2 bases at V and 2 bases at J, with 10 bases between. This CDR3 is built from 14 residues. The CDR3 coding sequence is TGTGCCAGCAGCTTAACCTGGCAAACCTACGAGCAGTACTTC. Its protein product is CASSLTWQTYEQYF.

This clone occurred a few times. The chain employs TRBV29-1 and TRBJ2-2; D perhaps matches TRBD2 (6 bases). From germline, CDR1 is SQVTM and CDR2 ANQGSEA. V was clipped by 8 bases and J by 5 bases, with 15 bases between them. The CDR3 length is 13 residues. The CDR3: CSSKMGGTGELFF. The DNA of the CDR3 is TGCAGCTCCAAGATGGGAGGAACCGGGGAGCTGTTTTTT.

V is TRBV6-1 and J is TRBJ2-4; 9 nucleotides agree with TRBD2. V gave up 2 bases and J gave up 2 bases; unmatched junction bases: 7. The CDR3 runs 17 residues. Germline V gene data show CDR1 as MNHNS and CDR2 as SASEGT. The CDR3 DNA reads as TGTGCCAGCAGTGAAATGACTAGCGGCTTAACCAAAAACATTCAGTACTTC. As protein: CASSEMTSGLTKNIQYF.

The chain carries TRBV18 and TRBJ2-1; 8 bases align to TRBD1. The ends lost 1 base at V and 7 bases at J; junction bases unmatched: 3. The CDR3 contains 14 residues. The V gene's germline CDR1 is KGHSH and CDR2 LQKENI. For the CDR3, the DNA is TGTGCCAGCTCACCACGCCAGGGGGCAAATGAGCAGTTCTTC. Translated, it gives CASSPRQGANEQFF.

The CDR3 protein is CASSTGTSRGNEQFF. CDR3 sequence (DNA): TGCGCCAGTTCTACCGGGACTAGCAGGGGCAATGAGCAGTTCTTC. The rearrangement links TRBV10-1 to TRBJ2-1; 9 bases agree with TRBD2. With V trimmed by 9 bases and J by 6 bases, 12 bases remained unmatched. CDR3 length equals 15 residues. Germline CDR1 reads WNHNN; CDR2 reads SYGVQD (reference sequence).

V and J are TRBV6-4 and TRBJ1-2, with D perhaps TRBD1 (6 bases). CDR1 and CDR2 from the germline V gene are MRHNA and SNTAGT. V was trimmed by 4 bases and J by 6 bases, leaving 15 bases between them. The CDR3 consists of 14 residues. CDR3: CASSGPGGGHGYTF. In DNA, the CDR3 is TGTGCCAGCAGTGGACCGGGGGGCGGACATGGCTACACCTTC.

The V call is TRBV9, the J call TRBJ2-1, with 8 bases that match TRBD1. The ends lost 4 bases at V and 7 bases at J; junction bases unmatched: 10. Germline CDR1 and CDR2: SGDLS and YYNGEE. The CDR3 contains 15 residues. CDR3 region: CASSPRDRSLNEQFF. The CDR3, as DNA: TGTGCCAGCAGCCCCCGGGACAGGTCACTAAATGAGCAGTTCTTC.

The chain joins TRBV29-1 to TRBJ1-2; 7 bases map to TRBD1. The germline V gene has CDR1 SQVTM and CDR2 ANQGSEA. V was clipped by 2 bases and J by 4 bases; unmatched bases: 4. This CDR3 region has 13 residues. The CDR3 loop reads CSVERDSGYGYTF. CDR3 nucleotides: TGCAGCGTTGAAAGGGACAGCGGCTATGGCTACACCTTC.

The V call is TRBV4-2, the J call TRBJ1-3, with TRBD1 as a possible D gene (6 bases). The CDR3 has 15 residues. In germline, CDR1 is LGHNA, CDR2 YNFKEQ. Deletions cut 2 bases from V and 3 bases from J, with 11 bases between. CDR3 protein: CASSQLQGSGNTIYF. DNA of the CDR3: TGTGCCAGCAGCCAATTACAGGGAAGTGGAAACACCATATATTTT.

The chain carries TRBV10-3 and TRBJ2-7, with 11 bases matching TRBD2. The CDR3 is 15 residues long. The trim removed 3 bases at V and 4 bases at J, leaving 5 bases unmatched. In germline, CDR1 is ENHRY, CDR2 SYGVKD. CDR3 amino acids: CAISDSGTSGYEQYF. The CDR3 coding sequence is TGTGCCATCAGTGATTCCGGGACTAGCGGTTACGAGCAGTACTTC.

This clone was detected a few times. The genes are TRBV7-2 and TRBJ1-5, with TRBD1 matching over 8 bases. The germline CDR1 and CDR2 sequences are SGHTA and FQGNSA. CDR3 length: 15 amino acids. The V and J ends lost 5 bases and 5 bases, in that order; junction bases with no gene match: 8. The CDR3 is CASSPTRDRYQPQHF. As DNA, the CDR3 is TGTGCCAGCAGCCCGACCCGGGACAGGTATCAGCCCCAGCATTTT.

The chain uses TRBV7-2 and TRBJ1-1; a weak D match, TRBD1 (5 bases). The CDR3 contains 14 residues. The ends were cut back, 5 bases at V and 0 bases at J, with 10 bases in the middle. Germline V gene sequence: CDR1 SGHTA, CDR2 FQGNSA. The CDR3 region is CASSLEGLNTEAFF. The DNA of the CDR3 is TGTGCCAGCAGCCTGGAGGGGCTGAACACTGAAGCTTTCTTT.

V gene TRBV7-3 combines with J gene TRBJ2-2; a possible D gene is TRBD1 (8 bases). This CDR3 spans 17 amino acids. V lost 2 bases, J lost 5 bases, and 18 bases lay in between. Germline CDR1 reads SGHTA; CDR2 reads FQGTGA. CDR3 in amino acids: CASSLSGGGSSTGELFF. CDR3 nucleotide sequence: TGTGCCAGCAGCTTATCAGGGGGCGGGAGCAGTACCGGGGAGCTGTTTTTT.

The rearrangement links TRBV5-1 to TRBJ2-2, with 10 bases matching TRBD1. The CDR3 contains 16 residues. The germline V gene has CDR1 SGHRS and CDR2 YFSETQ. The J segment lost 2 bases and the V segment lost 0 bases, leaving 1 base of the junction unmatched. The CDR3 region is CASSLGQGANTGELFF. The CDR3 bases are TGCGCCAGCAGCTTGGGACAGGGGGCAAACACCGGGGAGCTGTTTTTT.

V and J are TRBV19 and TRBJ2-1; 9 bases agree with TRBD2. This CDR3 is built from 16 residues. The V and J ends lost 6 bases and 9 bases, in that order; junction bases with no gene match: 15. Germline V gene sequence: CDR1 LNHDA, CDR2 SQIVND (reference sequence). CDR3 bases: TGTGCCAGTAGCCAGACGGGACTAGCTTTACAAGGTGAGCAGTTCTTC. Encoded protein: CASSQTGLALQGEQFF. Looking up the rest from reference TRBV19 and TRBJ2-1 gives the full variable domain: DGGITQSPKYLFRKEGQNVTLSCEQNLNHDAMYWYRQDPGQGLRLIYYSQIVNDFQKGDIAEGYSVSREKKESFPLTVTSAQKNPTAFYLCASSQTGLALQGEQFFGPGTRLTVL.

This rearrangement joins TRBV6-2 or TRBV6-3 to TRBJ2-5; 7 bases are shared with TRBD2. Germline V CDR1 and CDR2: MNHEY, SVGEGT. The CDR3 sequence is 14 residues long. The V segment lost 7 bases and the J segment 2 bases; nucleotides outside the gene matches: 7. The CDR3 DNA reads as TGTGCCAGCAACCCGGGAGGCCTACAAGAGACCCAGTACTTC. As protein: CASNPGGLQETQYF.

J is TRBJ2-5 and V is TRBV25-1, with a weak D call TRBD1 (5 bases). This CDR3 has 14 amino acids. Germline V gene lookup returns CDR1 MGHDK and CDR2 SYGVNS. Between the trimmed V and J ends, which lost 7 bases and 6 bases, there was a span of 18 bases. The CDR3 reads CASNPQGRAQTQYF. The DNA of the CDR3 is TGTGCCAGCAACCCCCAGGGAAGGGCCCAGACCCAGTACTTC. Looking up the rest from reference TRBV25-1 and TRBJ2-5 gives the full variable domain: EADIYQTPRYLVIGTGKKITLECSQTMGHDKMYWYQQDPGMELHLIHYSYGVNSTEKGDLSSESTVSRIRTEHFPLTLESARPSHTSQYLCASNPQGRAQTQYFGPGTRLLVL.

The chain joins TRBV27 to TRBJ1-1, with 8 bases aligning to TRBD1. This CDR3 spans 14 amino acids. V lost 5 bases, J lost 5 bases, and 7 bases stayed unmatched. Germline V CDR1 and CDR2: MNHEY, SMNVEV (reference sequence). The chain's CDR3 is CASSVRQGITEAFF. In DNA form, the CDR3 reads TGTGCCAGCAGTGTACGACAGGGGATAACTGAAGCTTTCTTT.

The chain combines TRBV27 with TRBJ2-7; 8 nucleotides align to TRBD1. V lost 4 bases to trimming and J lost 5 bases; unmatched junction nucleotides: 13. The CDR3 totals 16 residues. Looked up from germline, CDR1 is MNHEY and CDR2 is SMNVEV (reference sequence). The CDR3 DNA reads as TGTGCCAGCAGTTCAGCCGGGACAGGTAGTTCCAACGAGCAGTACTTC. Protein sequence: CASSSAGTGSSNEQYF.

Remarks on this clone: Other DNA sequences of this sample code for an identical CDR3. The chain joins TRBV6-5 to TRBJ2-2; a weak D match, TRBD1 (6 bases). Germline CDR1 reads MNHEY; CDR2 reads SVGAGI. V shed 0 bases and J shed 5 bases, with 10 bases lying between them. The CDR3 extends over 15 amino acids. The CDR3 DNA reads as TGTGCCAGCAGTTACTCGAGGCAGGGGACCGGGGAGCTGTTTTTT. Protein: CASSYSRQGTGELFF.

The gene calls are TRBV19 and TRBJ2-3, with 7 positions matching TRBD2. This CDR3 has 14 amino acids. V was clipped by 8 bases and J by 3 bases; unmatched bases: 8. Looked up from germline, CDR1 is LNHDA and CDR2 is SQIVND (reference sequence). This CDR3 is CASARGSYTDTQYF. The CDR3 DNA follows: TGTGCCAGTGCTCGCGGGAGCTATACAGATACGCAGTATTTT.

This clone was counted between two and nine times. The chain is built from TRBV5-1 and TRBJ1-5; TRBD1 matches at 10 bases. With 5 bases clipped from V and 8 bases from J, the junction kept 10 bases outside the gene matches. Per germline, CDR1 SGHRS and CDR2 YFSETQ. The CDR3 consists of 15 residues. CDR3 amino acids: CASSRDRGPGEPQHF. CDR3 coding DNA: TGCGCCAGCAGTCGGGACAGGGGACCGGGGGAGCCCCAGCATTTT. Variable domain in full (rest from reference TRBV5-1 and TRBJ1-5): KAGVTQTPRYLIKTRGQQVTLSCSPISGHRSVSWYQQTPGQGLQFLFEYFSETQRNKGNFPGRFSGRQFSNSRSEMNVSTLELGDSALYLCASSRDRGPGEPQHFGDGTRLSIL.

This clone was counted a single time. The chain couples TRBV6-1 to TRBJ1-2; TRBD1 aligns across 8 bases. This CDR3 region has 13 residues. The junction had 4 bases not matched to a gene; V was cut back by 3 bases and J by 7 bases. Germline CDR1 MNHNS, CDR2 SASEGT. The CDR3, as DNA: TGTGCCAGCAGTGATCAGGGGGCGCGTGGCTACACCTTC. Translated, it gives CASSDQGARGYTF.

The J gene is TRBJ2-3, the V gene TRBV19; the match to TRBD2 covers 10 bases. This CDR3 spans 16 amino acids. With 5 bases clipped from V and 2 bases from J, the junction kept 7 bases outside the gene matches. The germline gives CDR1 LNHDA, CDR2 SQIVND (reference sequence). DNA of the CDR3: TGTGCCAGTAGTCTACTAGCGGGGTCCCCCACAGATACGCAGTATTTT. It specifies CASSLLAGSPTDTQYF. The entire variable domain, with the rest obtained from reference TRBV19 and TRBJ2-3, is as follows: DGGITQSPKYLFRKEGQNVTLSCEQNLNHDAMYWYRQDPGQGLRLIYYSQIVNDFQKGDIAEGYSVSREKKESFPLTVTSAQKNPTAFYLCASSLLAGSPTDTQYFGPGTRLTVL.

The rearrangement uses TRBV10-1 and TRBJ2-2, with 16 bases lining up with TRBD2. The V gene end was trimmed by 3 bases and the J gene end by 8 bases; junction bases not matched to a gene: 6. The CDR3 extends over 17 amino acids. Germline V CDR1 and CDR2: WNHNN, SYGVQD (reference sequence). As DNA, the CDR3 is TGCGCCAGCAGTGATCAATCGGGACTAGCGGGAGGGGGGGAGCTGTTTTTT. It encodes CASSDQSGLAGGGELFF.